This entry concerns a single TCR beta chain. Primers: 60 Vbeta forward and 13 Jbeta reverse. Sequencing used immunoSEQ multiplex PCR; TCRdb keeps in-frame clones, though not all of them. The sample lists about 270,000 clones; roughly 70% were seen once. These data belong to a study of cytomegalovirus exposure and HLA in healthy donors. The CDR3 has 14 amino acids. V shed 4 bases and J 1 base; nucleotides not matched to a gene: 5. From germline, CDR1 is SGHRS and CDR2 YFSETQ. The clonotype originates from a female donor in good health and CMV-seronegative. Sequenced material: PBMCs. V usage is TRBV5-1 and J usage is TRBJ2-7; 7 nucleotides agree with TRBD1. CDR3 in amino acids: CASSPYRGSYEQYF. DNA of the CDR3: TGCGCCAGCAGCCCCTACAGGGGATCCTACGAGCAGTACTTC.